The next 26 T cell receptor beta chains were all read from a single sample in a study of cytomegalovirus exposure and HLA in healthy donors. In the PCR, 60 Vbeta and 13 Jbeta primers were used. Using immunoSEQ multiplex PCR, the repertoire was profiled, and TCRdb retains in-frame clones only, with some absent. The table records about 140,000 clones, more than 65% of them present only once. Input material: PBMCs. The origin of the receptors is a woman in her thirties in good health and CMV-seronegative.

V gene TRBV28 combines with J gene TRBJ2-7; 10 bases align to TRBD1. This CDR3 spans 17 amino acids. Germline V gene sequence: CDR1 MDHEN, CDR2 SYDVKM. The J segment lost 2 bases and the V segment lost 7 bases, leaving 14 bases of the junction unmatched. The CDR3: CASMTGQGRREAYEQYF. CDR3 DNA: TGTGCCAGCATGACGGGACAGGGGAGGAGGGAGGCCTACGAGCAGTACTTC. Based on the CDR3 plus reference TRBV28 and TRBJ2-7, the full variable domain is DVKVTQSSRYLVKRTGEKVFLECVQDMDHENMFWYRQDPGLGLRLIYFSYDVKMKEKGDIPEGYSVSREKKERFSLILESASTNQTSMYLCASMTGQGRREAYEQYFGPGTRLTVT.

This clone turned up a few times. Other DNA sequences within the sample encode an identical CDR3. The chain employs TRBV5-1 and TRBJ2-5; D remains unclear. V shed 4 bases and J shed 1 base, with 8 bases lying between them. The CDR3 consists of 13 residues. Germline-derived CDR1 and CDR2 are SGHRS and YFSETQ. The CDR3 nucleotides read TGCGCCAGCAGCGGAGACCGCCAAGAGACCCAGTACTTC. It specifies CASSGDRQETQYF.

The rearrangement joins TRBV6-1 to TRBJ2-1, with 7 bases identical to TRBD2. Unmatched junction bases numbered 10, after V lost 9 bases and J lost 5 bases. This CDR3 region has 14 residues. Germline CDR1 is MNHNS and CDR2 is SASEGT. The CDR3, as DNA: TGTGCCAGGGGGAGGCGGGAGATCCACAATGAGCAGTTCTTC. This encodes CARGRREIHNEQFF.

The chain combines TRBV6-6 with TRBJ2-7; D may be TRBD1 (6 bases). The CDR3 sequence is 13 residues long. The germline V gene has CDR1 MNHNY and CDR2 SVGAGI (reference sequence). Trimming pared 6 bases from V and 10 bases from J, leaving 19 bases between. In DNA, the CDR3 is TGTGCCAGCAGAAGGACAGCCTTTGCCGAACAGTACGTC. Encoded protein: CASRRTAFAEQYV.

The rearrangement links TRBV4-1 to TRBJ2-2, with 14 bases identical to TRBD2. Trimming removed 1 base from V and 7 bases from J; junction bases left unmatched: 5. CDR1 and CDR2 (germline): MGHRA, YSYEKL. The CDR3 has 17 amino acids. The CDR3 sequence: CASSQGTSGGFVGELFF. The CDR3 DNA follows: TGCGCCAGCAGCCAAGGGACTAGCGGGGGGTTTGTCGGGGAGCTGTTTTTT.

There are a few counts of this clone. CDR3 sequence: CASGTRLGTEAFF. CDR3 nucleotides: TGTGCCAGCGGGACTAGGCTAGGGACTGAAGCTTTCTTT. The chain combines TRBV2 with TRBJ1-1; D might be TRBD1 (5 bases). Germline CDR1 SNHLY, CDR2 FYNNEI. Trimming took off 8 bases at V and 5 bases at J, with 15 bases between the two ends. This CDR3 spans 13 amino acids.

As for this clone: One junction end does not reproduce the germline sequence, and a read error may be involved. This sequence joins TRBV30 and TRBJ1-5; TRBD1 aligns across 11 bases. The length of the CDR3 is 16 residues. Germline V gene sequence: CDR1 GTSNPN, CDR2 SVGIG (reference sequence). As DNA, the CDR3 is TGTGCCTGGAGCGGGACAGGGGGAGGGTGGGGGCAGCTCCAGCATTTT. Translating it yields CAWSGTGGGWGQLQHF.

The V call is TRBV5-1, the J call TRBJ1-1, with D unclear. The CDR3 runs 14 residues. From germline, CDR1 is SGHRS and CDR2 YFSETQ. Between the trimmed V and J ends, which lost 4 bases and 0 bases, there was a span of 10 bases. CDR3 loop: CASSSALMNTEAFF. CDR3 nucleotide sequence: TGCGCCAGCAGCAGCGCGCTAATGAACACTGAAGCTTTCTTT.

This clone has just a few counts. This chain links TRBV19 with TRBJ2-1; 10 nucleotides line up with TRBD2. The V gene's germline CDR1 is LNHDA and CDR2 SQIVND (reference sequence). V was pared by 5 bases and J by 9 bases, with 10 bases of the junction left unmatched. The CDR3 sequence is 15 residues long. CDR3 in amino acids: CASSGLAAPGGEQFF. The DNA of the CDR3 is TGTGCCAGTAGTGGACTAGCGGCCCCAGGGGGTGAGCAGTTCTTC.

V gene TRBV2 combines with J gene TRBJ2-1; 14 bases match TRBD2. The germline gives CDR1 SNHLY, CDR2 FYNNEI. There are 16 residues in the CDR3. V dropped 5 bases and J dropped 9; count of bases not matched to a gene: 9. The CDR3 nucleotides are TGTGCCAGCAGTCTGACTAGCGGGGGGGCTGGGGGTGAGCAGTTCTTC. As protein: CASSLTSGGAGGEQFF.

This chain's CDR3 is CASSIPTSGNTGELFF. CDR3 nucleotides: TGTGCCAGCAGCATCCCGACTAGCGGGAACACCGGGGAGCTGTTTTTT. The V and J genes are TRBV5-4 and TRBJ2-2; 9 bases map to TRBD2. The V segment lost 4 bases and the J segment 1 base; nucleotides outside the gene matches: 5. The length of the CDR3 is 16 residues. Looked up from germline, CDR1 is SGHNT and CDR2 is YYREEE (reference sequence). Combining the CDR3 with reference TRBV5-4 and TRBJ2-2 gives the whole variable domain ETGVTQSPTHLIKTRGQQVTLRCSSQSGHNTVSWYQQALGQGPQFIFQYYREEENGRGNFPPRFSGLQFPNYSSELNVNALELDDSALYLCASSIPTSGNTGELFFGEGSRLTVL.

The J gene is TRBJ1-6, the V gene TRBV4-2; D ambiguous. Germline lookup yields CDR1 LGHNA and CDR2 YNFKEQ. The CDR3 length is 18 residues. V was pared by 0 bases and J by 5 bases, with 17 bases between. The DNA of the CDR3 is TGTGCCAGCAGCCAAGAAGGGCCCCGGGGAGGGCATAATTCACCCCTCCACTTT. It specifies CASSQEGPRGGHNSPLHF.

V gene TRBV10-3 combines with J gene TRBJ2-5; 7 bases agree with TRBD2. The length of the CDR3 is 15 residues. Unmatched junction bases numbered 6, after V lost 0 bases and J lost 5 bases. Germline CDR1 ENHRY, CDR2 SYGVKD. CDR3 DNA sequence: TGTGCCATCAGTGAGTCCCGCGGGAGCGGGGAGACCCAGTACTTC. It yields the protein CAISESRGSGETQYF.

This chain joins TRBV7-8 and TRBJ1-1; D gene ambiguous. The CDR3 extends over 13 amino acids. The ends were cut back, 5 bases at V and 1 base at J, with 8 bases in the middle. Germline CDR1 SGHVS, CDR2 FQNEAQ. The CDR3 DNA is TGTGCCAGCAGCCCGACTGGGAACACTGAAGCTTTCTTT. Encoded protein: CASSPTGNTEAFF.

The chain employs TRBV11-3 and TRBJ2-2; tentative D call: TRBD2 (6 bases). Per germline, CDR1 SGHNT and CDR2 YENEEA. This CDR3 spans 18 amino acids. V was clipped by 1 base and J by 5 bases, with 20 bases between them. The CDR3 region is CASSLAPPGLGGTGELFF. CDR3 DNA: TGTGCCAGCAGCTTAGCGCCCCCGGGACTTGGAGGGACCGGGGAGCTGTTTTTT.

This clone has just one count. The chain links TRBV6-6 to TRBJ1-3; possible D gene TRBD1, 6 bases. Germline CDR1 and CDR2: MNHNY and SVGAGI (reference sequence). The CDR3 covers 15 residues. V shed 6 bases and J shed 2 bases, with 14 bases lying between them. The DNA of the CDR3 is TGTGCCAGCAGAGCAGGGGTTAAGACTGGAAACACCATATATTTT. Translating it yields CASRAGVKTGNTIYF.

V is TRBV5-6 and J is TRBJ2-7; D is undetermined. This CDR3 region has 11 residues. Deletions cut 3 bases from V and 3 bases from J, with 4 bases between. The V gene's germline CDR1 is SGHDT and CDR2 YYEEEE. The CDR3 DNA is TGTGCCAGCAGCTCCCACTACGAGCAGTACTTC. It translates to CASSSHYEQYF.

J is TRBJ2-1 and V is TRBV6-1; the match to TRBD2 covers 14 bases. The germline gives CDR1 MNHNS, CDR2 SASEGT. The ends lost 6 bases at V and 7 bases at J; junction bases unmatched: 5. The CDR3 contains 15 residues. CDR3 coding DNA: TGTGCCAGCAGGAAGGGACTAGCGGGGGTGAATGAGCAGTTCTTC. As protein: CASRKGLAGVNEQFF.

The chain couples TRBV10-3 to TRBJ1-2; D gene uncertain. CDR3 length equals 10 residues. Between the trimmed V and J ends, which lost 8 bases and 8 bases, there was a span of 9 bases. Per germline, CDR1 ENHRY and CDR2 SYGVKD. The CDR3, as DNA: TGTGCCATCCTCAACTCCGGCTACACCTTC. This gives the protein CAILNSGYTF.

In DNA, the CDR3 is TGTGCCAGCAGCTTAGGGTGGGCAGGGAAAAATGGCTACACCTTC. As protein: CASSLGWAGKNGYTF. The genes are TRBV7-3 and TRBJ1-2; the D gene is possibly TRBD1 (5 bases). Trimming took off 2 bases at V and 6 bases at J, with 16 bases between the two ends. CDR3 length equals 15 residues. Germline-derived CDR1 and CDR2 are SGHTA and FQGTGA.

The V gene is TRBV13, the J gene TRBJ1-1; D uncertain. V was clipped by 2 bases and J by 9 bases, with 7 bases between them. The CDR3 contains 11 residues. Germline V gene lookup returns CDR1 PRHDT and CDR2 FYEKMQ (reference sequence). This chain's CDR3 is CASSLNRQAFF. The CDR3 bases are TGTGCCAGCAGCTTAAATCGTCAAGCTTTCTTT.

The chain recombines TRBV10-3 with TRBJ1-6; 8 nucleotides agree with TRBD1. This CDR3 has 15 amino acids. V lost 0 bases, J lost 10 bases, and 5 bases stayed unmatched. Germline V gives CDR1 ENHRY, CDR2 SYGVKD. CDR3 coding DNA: TGTGCCATCAGTGAGTCGACAGGGGCAAGATCACCCCTCCACTTT. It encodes CAISESTGARSPLHF.

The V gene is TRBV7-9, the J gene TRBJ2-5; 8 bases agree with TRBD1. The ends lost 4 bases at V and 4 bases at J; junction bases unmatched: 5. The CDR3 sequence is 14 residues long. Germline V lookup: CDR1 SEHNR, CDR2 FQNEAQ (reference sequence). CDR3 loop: CASSSTGGVETQYF. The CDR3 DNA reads TGTGCCAGCAGCTCTACAGGGGGAGTAGAGACCCAGTACTTC. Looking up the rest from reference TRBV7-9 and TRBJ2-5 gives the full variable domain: DTGVSQNPRHKITKRGQNVTFRCDPISEHNRLYWYRQTLGQGPEFLTYFQNEAQLEKSRLLSDRFSAERPKGSFSTLEIQRTEQGDSAMYLCASSSTGGVETQYFGPGTRLLVL.

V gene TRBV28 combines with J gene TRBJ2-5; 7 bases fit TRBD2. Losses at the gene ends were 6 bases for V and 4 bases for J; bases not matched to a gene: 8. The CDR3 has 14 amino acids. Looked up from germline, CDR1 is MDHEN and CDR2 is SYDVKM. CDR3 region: CASRSTGGSETQYF. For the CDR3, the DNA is TGTGCCAGCAGGTCAACGGGGGGTTCAGAGACCCAGTACTTC.

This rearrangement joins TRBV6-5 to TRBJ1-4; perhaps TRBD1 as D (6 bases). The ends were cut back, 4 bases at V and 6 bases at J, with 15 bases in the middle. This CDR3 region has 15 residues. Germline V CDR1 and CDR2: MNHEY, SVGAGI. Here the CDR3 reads CASSLLGQPDEKLFF. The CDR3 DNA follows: TGTGCCAGCAGTTTATTAGGACAGCCTGATGAAAAACTGTTTTTT.

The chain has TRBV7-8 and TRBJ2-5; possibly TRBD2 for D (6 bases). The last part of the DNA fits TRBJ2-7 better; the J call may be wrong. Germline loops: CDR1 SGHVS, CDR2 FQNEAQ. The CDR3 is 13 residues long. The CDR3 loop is CASSSESGYEQYF. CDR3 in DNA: TGTGCCAGCAGCTCCGAAAGCGGGTACGAGCAGTACTTC.